The 24 T cell receptor beta chains below were found in one sample sequenced in a study of blood T cells in healthy people across ages. With a J-beta primer mix and a sample-barcoded 5' primer, a second PCR ran roughly 6 to 12 cycles. MiXCR, applied by TCRdb to the 5' RACE reads, yields one record per CDR3 protein. Of hundreds of thousands of distinct CDR3 sequences listed, 58% are singletons. What was sequenced was blood. Source of these receptors: a man in his sixties in good health.

This clonotype was recorded only once. The rearrangement uses TRBV5-5 and TRBJ2-1; 7 nucleotides agree with TRBD1. This CDR3 spans 15 amino acids. Germline loops: CDR1 SGHKS, CDR2 YYEKEE (reference sequence). The ends lost 1 base at V and 3 bases at J; junction bases unmatched: 4. The CDR3 DNA follows: TGTGCCAGCAGCTTGAACAGGGGATTCTACAATGAGCAGTTCTTC. It encodes CASSLNRGFYNEQFF.

This clonotype was seen only once. V gene TRBV5-1 combines with J gene TRBJ2-3; unclear D gene. From germline, CDR1 is SGHRS and CDR2 YFSETQ. Deletions cut 0 bases from V and 4 bases from J, with 9 bases between. There are 14 residues in the CDR3. DNA for the CDR3: TGCGCCAGCAGCTTGGGGTCGTTGGCAGATACGCAGTATTTT. Its translation is CASSLGSLADTQYF.

The J gene is TRBJ1-2, the V gene TRBV10-3, with D uncertain. Germline V CDR1 and CDR2: ENHRY, SYGVKD. V gave up 3 bases and J gave up 4 bases, with 6 bases separating them. The CDR3 is 12 residues long. CDR3 amino acids: CAISDTIYGYTF. CDR3 sequence (DNA): TGTGCCATCAGTGACACCATCTATGGCTACACCTTC.

This clonotype occurred once. CDR3 loop: CASSPTEAWEQYF. The CDR3 nucleotides are TGCGCCAGCAGTCCGACAGAGGCGTGGGAGCAGTACTTC. The rearrangement uses TRBV5-1 and TRBJ2-7; a weak D match, TRBD1 (5 bases). Germline loops: CDR1 SGHRS, CDR2 YFSETQ. Trimming took off 5 bases at V and 7 bases at J, with 16 bases between the two ends. This CDR3 contains 13 residues.

The V call is TRBV20-1, the J call TRBJ2-7; 8 nucleotides line up with TRBD1. From germline, CDR1 is DFQATT and CDR2 SNEGSKA (reference sequence). The CDR3 is made up of 14 amino acids. The J segment lost 9 bases and the V segment lost 5 bases, leaving 15 bases of the junction unmatched. CDR3 sequence: CSAFPGTGTNGQYF. CDR3 DNA sequence: TGCAGTGCTTTCCCCGGGACAGGTACCAATGGGCAGTACTTC.

This clonotype was seen only a few times. The genes are TRBV29-1 and TRBJ2-5; D assignment may be TRBD1 or TRBD2 (6 bases each). Germline V gene sequence: CDR1 SQVTM, CDR2 ANQGSEA. This CDR3 has 11 residues. The V and J ends lost 1 base and 11 bases respectively, with 11 bases between them. The DNA for the CDR3 is TGCAGCGTTGAAGGGGGGCGGGGACAGTACTTC. Its protein is CSVEGGRGQYF.

This clonotype was picked up a small number of times. The chain is built from TRBV12-3 or TRBV12-4 and TRBJ1-1, with D possibly TRBD1 on 6 matching bases. V was cut by 7 bases and J by 3 bases, with 15 bases left in between. The CDR3 consists of 14 residues. The CDR3 region is CASTRQVVDTEAFF. The CDR3 DNA sequence: TGTGCCAGCACAAGACAGGTTGTGGACACTGAAGCTTTCTTT.

The chain recombines TRBV7-7 with TRBJ2-1, with TRBD2 matching over 10 bases. J lost 7 bases, V lost 5 bases, and 8 bases had no gene match. The CDR3 is 15 amino acids. Germline V lookup: CDR1 SSHAT, CDR2 FNYEAQ (reference sequence). The CDR3 region is CASSPSGGAANEQFF. CDR3 bases: TGTGCCAGCAGCCCGAGCGGGGGGGCGGCGAATGAGCAGTTCTTC.

This clonotype appeared a single time. This chain joins TRBV29-1 and TRBJ2-7, with a possible D match to TRBD2 (5 bases). Trimming removed 0 bases from V and 7 bases from J, with 13 bases in between. The V gene's germline CDR1 is SQVTM and CDR2 ANQGSEA. The CDR3 is 13 amino acids. Here the CDR3 DNA reads TGCAGCGTTGAAGACGGGAACTTTTGGGAGCAGTACTTC. Its translation: CSVEDGNFWEQYF.

This clonotype was counted a single time. This chain links TRBV9 with TRBJ2-1, with 9 bases fitting TRBD2. Germline trimming cut 1 base from V and 10 bases from J; bases unmatched to any gene: 12. Germline V CDR1 and CDR2: SGDLS, YYNGEE. The CDR3 covers 16 residues. CDR3 sequence: CASSVSRVAGAGEQFF. The CDR3 DNA reads TGTGCCAGCAGCGTATCTCGGGTAGCGGGGGCGGGAGAGCAGTTCTTC.

This chain connects TRBV20-1 to TRBJ2-3; D unclear. This CDR3 has 14 residues. V gave up 4 bases and J gave up 0 bases, with 11 bases separating them. Looked up from germline, CDR1 is DFQATT and CDR2 is SNEGSKA (reference sequence). CDR3 sequence (DNA): TGCAGTGCTACCACTCCCCTCAGCACAGATACGCAGTATTTT. It specifies CSATTPLSTDTQYF.

This clonotype showed up just a few times. J is TRBJ2-3 and V is TRBV7-2; D not resolved. Trimming cost V 3 bases and J 1 base, with 11 bases left between them. Per germline, CDR1 SGHTA and CDR2 FQGNSA. The CDR3 is made up of 15 amino acids. The CDR3 reads CASSFLGLGTDTQYF. The CDR3 nucleotides are TGTGCCAGCAGCTTCCTAGGGTTGGGCACAGATACGCAGTATTTT.

This clonotype was seen at least ten times. J is TRBJ2-5 and V is TRBV18; D is perhaps TRBD2 (6 bases). The ends were cut back, 3 bases at V and 5 bases at J, with 7 bases in the middle. The CDR3 covers 12 residues. Germline V lookup: CDR1 KGHSH, CDR2 LQKENI. The CDR3 DNA reads TGTGCCAGCTCACCGCGGGGCGAGACCCAGTACTTC. This sequence encodes CASSPRGETQYF.

This rearrangement joins TRBV7-2 to TRBJ2-1; no firm D call. The CDR3 is 14 residues long. Between the trimmed V and J ends, which lost 4 bases and 8 bases, there was a span of 15 bases. Per germline, CDR1 SGHTA and CDR2 FQGNSA. The CDR3 is CASSSPQALDEQFF. CDR3 coding DNA: TGTGCCAGCAGCTCCCCCCAGGCCTTGGATGAGCAGTTCTTC.

The chain has TRBV7-2 and TRBJ2-1; the match to TRBD2 covers 11 bases. The V and J ends lost 3 bases and 6 bases, in that order; junction bases with no gene match: 4. The CDR3 is 15 amino acids. Per the germline V gene, CDR1 is SGHTA and CDR2 is FQGNSA. CDR3 nucleotide sequence: TGTGCCAGCAGCTTTAGCGGGGGGGCCTTCAATGAGCAGTTCTTC. As protein: CASSFSGGAFNEQFF.

This clonotype was seen only a few times. The chain uses TRBV6-5 and TRBJ1-2, with 7 nucleotides matching TRBD1. Germline CDR1 is MNHEY and CDR2 is SVGAGI. The CDR3 has 15 amino acids. J gave up 5 bases and V 7 bases, and 13 bases lay outside the gene matches. The CDR3 DNA follows: TGTGCCAGCACCCGAGGGGGCCGAGGGGGATATGGCTACACCTTC. Amino acids: CASTRGGRGGYGYTF.

This clonotype was seen ten or more times. V and J are TRBV6-6 and TRBJ2-5, with 8 bases that match TRBD1. CDR1 MNHNY and CDR2 SVGAGI come from the germline V gene (reference sequence). V lost 2 bases and J lost 5; bases outside the gene matches: 4. The CDR3 sequence is 14 residues long. CDR3 sequence reads: CASSYRQGWETQYF. The CDR3 region has the DNA TGTGCCAGCAGTTACCGACAGGGGTGGGAGACCCAGTACTTC.

The chain combines TRBV28 with TRBJ1-2, with 9 bases matching TRBD1. CDR1 and CDR2 from the germline V gene are MDHEN and SYDVKM. The CDR3 totals 15 residues. The junction had 10 bases not matched to a gene; V was cut back by 5 bases and J by 6 bases. CDR3 in DNA: TGTGCCAGCAGTCACGGGGACAGGGTCTTACATGGCTACACCTTC. Amino acid sequence: CASSHGDRVLHGYTF.

This clonotype showed up just a few times. CDR3 in DNA: TGTGCCAGCAGCTTACAAGCGGGGGGCCTGGGGACCCAGTACTTC. This translates into CASSLQAGGLGTQYF. The chain has TRBV7-2 and TRBJ2-5; 9 nucleotides align to TRBD2. The germline CDR1 and CDR2 sequences are SGHTA and FQGNSA. CDR3 length: 15 amino acids. V gave up 2 bases and J gave up 7 bases; unmatched junction bases: 8.

The chain is built from TRBV11-2 and TRBJ2-5; 7 nucleotides align to TRBD2. The CDR3 is made up of 16 amino acids. Germline V CDR1 and CDR2: SGHAT, FQNNGV. V gave up 1 base and J gave up 2 bases; unmatched junction bases: 7. The CDR3 sequence: CASSLGAGDRQETQYF. Written as DNA, the CDR3 is TGTGCCAGCAGCTTAGGGGCGGGGGATCGGCAAGAGACCCAGTACTTC.

The gene calls are TRBV20-1 and TRBJ2-2; 7 bases are shared with TRBD2. V dropped 3 bases and J dropped 6; count of bases not matched to a gene: 7. CDR1 and CDR2 (germline): DFQATT, SNEGSKA (reference sequence). The CDR3 spans 14 residues. CDR3 nucleotide sequence: TGCAGTGCTAGTAAGGCAGGGAGGGCCGGGGAGCTGTTTTTT. This codes for CSASKAGRAGELFF.

The chain employs TRBV20-1 and TRBJ2-3, with D possibly matching TRBD2 (6 bases). V was clipped by 2 bases and J by 0 bases, with 9 bases between them. The germline V gene encodes CDR1 DFQATT and CDR2 SNEGSKA (reference sequence). The CDR3 covers 14 residues. CDR3 residues: CSARRAGSTDTQYF. The CDR3 region has the DNA TGCAGTGCTAGAAGAGCGGGCAGCACAGATACGCAGTATTTT.

This sequence joins TRBV21-1 and TRBJ2-1; the table's D call TRBD2 went unverified against the DNA. TRBV21-1 is a pseudogene segment. This CDR3 contains 16 residues. This chain's CDR3 is CTSSKPPGLGHNEQFF. Written as DNA, the CDR3 is TGTACCAGCAGCAAACCGCCGGGACTAGGTCACAATGAGCAGTTCTTC.

This clonotype was counted only a few times. V and J are TRBV11-2 and TRBJ2-2, with D hard to call. Germline V gene sequence: CDR1 SGHAT, CDR2 FQNNGV. The CDR3 spans 12 residues. Deletions cut 3 bases from V and 7 bases from J, with 6 bases between. CDR3 in amino acids: CASSFAYGELFF. CDR3 coding DNA: TGTGCCAGCAGCTTCGCGTACGGGGAGCTGTTTTTT. Full variable domain (rest looked up from reference TRBV11-2 and TRBJ2-2): EAGVAQSPRYKIIEKRQSVAFWCNPISGHATLYWYQQILGQGPKLLIQFQNNGVVDDSQLPKDRFSAERLKGVDSTLKIQPAKLEDSAVYLCASSFAYGELFFGEGSRLTVL.